This entry lists 19 T cell receptor beta chains sequenced from one sample in a study of human T cells and chemical hapten exposure. The time point here: healthy volunteer bleed at 2 weeks. The template was total RNA from unfractionated whole blood. TCRdb analysed the RACE reads with MiXCR anew, one entry per CDR3 protein. The table has about 130,000 distinct CDR3 sequences, approximately 9.5% seen once. The sample consisted of whole blood. The receptor source for this set is a male donor in good health. Some clones in this sample may be carry-over from other donors' samples.

In its sample, this clonotype was seen many times. CDR3 DNA: TGTGCCTGGAGCCCAGGTAATGAGCAGTTCTTC. This translates into CAWSPGNEQFF. The V and J genes are TRBV30 and TRBJ2-1; D gene unclear. The CDR3 runs 11 residues. Trimming cost V 3 bases and J 7 bases, with 7 bases left between them. The germline V gene encodes CDR1 GTSNPN and CDR2 SVGIG (reference sequence).

This chain joins TRBV6-5 and TRBJ1-1; TRBD1 might be the D (6 bases). The CDR3 length is 16 residues. Trimming cost V 7 bases and J 0 bases, with 18 bases left between them. From germline, CDR1 is MNHEY and CDR2 SVGAGI. As DNA, the CDR3 is TGTGCCAGCATTTTCCGATCGGGACAAATGAACACTGAAGCTTTCTTT. Amino acids: CASIFRSGQMNTEAFF.

Many counts were recorded for this clonotype. V usage is TRBV12-3 or TRBV12-4 and J usage is TRBJ1-5; TRBD1 might be the D (6 bases). V lost 0 bases to trimming and J lost 12 bases, with 12 bases between them. The length of the CDR3 is 13 residues. The CDR3 DNA sequence: TGTGCCAGCAGTTTAGCGCTGGAGGGGGACCAGCATTTT. Translated, it gives CASSLALEGDQHF.

The chain recombines TRBV6-5 with TRBJ1-1; TRBD1 matches at 10 bases. There are 14 residues in the CDR3. Germline V lookup: CDR1 MNHEY, CDR2 SVGAGI. V gave up 0 bases and J gave up 10 bases; unmatched junction bases: 5. DNA for the CDR3: TGTGCCAGCAGTTACTCCGGGACAGGGGATACAGCTTTCTTT. It is translated as CASSYSGTGDTAFF.

The chain recombines TRBV25-1 with TRBJ2-1; D ambiguous. The CDR3 loop spans 13 amino acids. V lost 6 bases and J 10 bases, leaving 16 bases between the germline ends. Germline values: CDR1 MGHDK, CDR2 SYGVNS. The CDR3 reads CASSPSQFREQFF. The CDR3 coding sequence is TGTGCCAGCAGCCCCTCTCAGTTTCGGGAGCAGTTCTTC.

This clonotype was recorded a few times. The chain combines TRBV27 with TRBJ1-6; D not resolved. V lost 0 bases and J lost 9, with 6 bases in between. The V gene's germline CDR1 is MNHEY and CDR2 SMNVEV (reference sequence). This CDR3 is 13 amino acids long. The CDR3 loop reads CASSLSGRSPLHF. The CDR3 DNA follows: TGTGCCAGCAGTTTATCTGGGCGTTCACCCCTCCACTTT.

A few counts support this clonotype. DNA of the CDR3: TGTGCCAGCAGCATACTAGCGGGGGAACAAGAGACCCAGTACTTC. Protein sequence: CASSILAGEQETQYF. The chain uses TRBV7-8 and TRBJ2-5, with TRBD2 matching 11 bases. Germline trimming cut 5 bases from V and 2 bases from J; bases unmatched to any gene: 4. This CDR3 comprises 15 residues. CDR1 and CDR2 (germline): SGHVS, FQNEAQ.

The chain joins TRBV12-3 or TRBV12-4 to TRBJ2-1; 7 nucleotides line up with TRBD2. V lost 5 bases, J lost 2 bases, and 6 bases stayed unmatched. The CDR3 loop spans 15 amino acids. CDR3 bases: TGTGCCAGCAGTCGCGGGACTACCACCTACAATGAGCAGTTCTTC. This sequence encodes CASSRGTTTYNEQFF.

This clonotype was detected many times. The genes are TRBV7-9 and TRBJ2-3; either TRBD1 or TRBD2 may supply D (5 bases each). Germline V gene sequence: CDR1 SEHNR, CDR2 FQNEAQ (reference sequence). The length of the CDR3 is 13 residues. The V end lost 6 bases, the J end lost 6 bases, and 13 bases lay between the germline ends. The CDR3: CASSKNEGDTQYF. Here the CDR3 DNA reads TGTGCCAGCAGTAAGAACGAGGGGGATACGCAGTATTTT. Using reference TRBV7-9 and TRBJ2-3 for the parts outside the CDR3, the full variable domain is DTGVSQNPRHKITKRGQNVTFRCDPISEHNRLYWYRQTLGQGPEFLTYFQNEAQLEKSRLLSDRFSAERPKGSFSTLEIQRTEQGDSAMYLCASSKNEGDTQYFGPGTRLTVL.

V is TRBV29-1 and J is TRBJ1-2; D perhaps matches TRBD1 (5 bases). V lost 0 bases, J lost 4 bases, and 12 bases lay in between. The germline V gene has CDR1 SQVTM and CDR2 ANQGSEA. The CDR3 loop spans 14 amino acids. The DNA of the CDR3 is TGCAGCGTTGAAGATTGGGACGGACGCTATGGCTACACCTTC. Protein product: CSVEDWDGRYGYTF.

This clonotype was seen many times. CDR3 residues: CASSPLLAEYYNEQFF. In nucleotides, the CDR3 is TGTGCCAGCAGCCCGTTACTAGCGGAGTACTACAATGAGCAGTTCTTC. The rearrangement links TRBV7-9 to TRBJ2-1, with 8 bases identical to TRBD2. V trimming: 5 bases; J trimming: 3 bases; junction bases outside the gene matches: 9. The CDR3 has 16 amino acids. Germline lookup yields CDR1 SEHNR and CDR2 FQNEAQ (reference sequence).

The genes are TRBV6-6 and TRBJ2-1; 7 nucleotides line up with TRBD2. Germline CDR1 MNHNY, CDR2 SVGAGI (reference sequence). After removal of 0 bases from V and 0 bases from J, the junction contained 8 bases not matched to a gene. This CDR3 contains 18 residues. In DNA, the CDR3 is TGTGCCAGCAGTTACTCGATAGCAGGCGGGAGCTCCTACAATGAGCAGTTCTTC. Residues: CASSYSIAGGSSYNEQFF.

Only a few counts were recorded for this clonotype. The chain couples TRBV27 to TRBJ2-7; TRBD2 aligns across 9 bases. Germline values: CDR1 MNHEY, CDR2 SMNVEV (reference sequence). The V gene end was trimmed by 0 bases and the J gene end by 4 bases; junction bases not matched to a gene: 7. The CDR3 length is 16 residues. DNA for the CDR3: TGTGCCAGCAGTTTATCGCTAGGGACTAGCTTATACGAGCAGTACTTC. It specifies CASSLSLGTSLYEQYF.

The sample holds a few counts of this clonotype. This chain links TRBV30 with TRBJ2-1, with D possibly TRBD1 on 6 matching bases. This CDR3 is built from 12 residues. The germline V gene has CDR1 GTSNPN and CDR2 SVGIG (reference sequence). V was trimmed by 2 bases and J by 7 bases, leaving 9 bases between them. In DNA form, the CDR3 reads TGTGCCTGGAGTCCCAGGGGAAATGAGCAGTTCTTC. This codes for CAWSPRGNEQFF.

This clonotype was counted between two and nine times. The rearrangement links TRBV10-1 to TRBJ2-7; D remains unclear. Germline values: CDR1 WNHNN, CDR2 SYGVQD (reference sequence). The CDR3 extends over 13 amino acids. Trimming stripped 5 bases from V and 3 bases from J, with 11 bases between. CDR3 in DNA: TGCGCCAGCAGTATCGCTCTGGACTACGAGCAGTACTTC. Amino acid sequence: CASSIALDYEQYF.

The V and J genes are TRBV6-5 and TRBJ2-4; no reliable D call. In germline, CDR1 is MNHEY, CDR2 SVGAGI. This CDR3 is built from 17 residues. Trimming pared 0 bases from V and 0 bases from J, leaving 12 bases between. The CDR3 nucleotides read TGTGCCAGCAGTTACTCTCCTGGCGCGCGAGCCAAAAACATTCAGTACTTC. It encodes CASSYSPGARAKNIQYF.

This clonotype has just a few counts. The V and J genes are TRBV6-2 or TRBV6-3 and TRBJ2-7, with D hard to call. With 5 bases removed from V and 2 bases from J, the gap between germline ends came to 16 bases. This CDR3 is 15 amino acids long. Germline CDR1 is MNHEY and CDR2 is SVGEGT. In DNA form, the CDR3 reads TGTGCCAGCAGTGTTGGGCCCCTTGGAGCCTACGAGCAGTACTTC. Encoded protein: CASSVGPLGAYEQYF.

The gene calls are TRBV4-2 and TRBJ1-6; the D gene is possibly TRBD1 (6 bases). V gave up 0 bases and J gave up 11 bases, with 17 bases separating them. CDR3 length: 16 residues. Germline CDR1 LGHNA, CDR2 YNFKEQ. The CDR3 nucleotides read TGTGCCAGCAGCCAAGAGTGGGGGGACATGGCGGCACCCCTCCACTTT. It encodes CASSQEWGDMAAPLHF.

This clonotype occurred many times. V is TRBV12-3 or TRBV12-4 and J is TRBJ2-3; 12 nucleotides line up with TRBD2. CDR3 length equals 16 residues. The V gene end was trimmed by 5 bases and the J gene end by 4 bases; junction bases not matched to a gene: 7. This CDR3 is CASSHGLAGISDTQYF. In nucleotides, the CDR3 is TGTGCCAGCAGTCATGGACTAGCGGGAATATCAGATACGCAGTATTTT.